The sequence of this T cell receptor (beta chain) was determined in a study of T cells in Graves' hyperthyroidism and ophthalmopathy (dated by TCRdb to the late 2010s). For the wider study: TCR V-J signatures able to tell the groups apart were searched for in a discovery cohort of approximately 95 patients, of whom 43 had Graves' ophthalmopathy and some 60 had stable Graves' hyperthyroidism. Whether ophthalmopathy could be predicted prospectively was tested in an independent validation cohort made up of under 20 hyperthyroidism patients plus 17 patients who later progressed to ophthalmopathy. The roughly 94 discovery patients were randomly split 7:3 into training and test sets. In addition, the study compared T-cell repertoires in thyroid tissue and in blood from roughly 6 Graves' hyperthyroidism patients. Once sampling was done, hyperthyroidism patients were given methimazole at a starting dose of 30 mg daily, whereas ophthalmopathy patients were given high-dose intravenous methylprednisolone. The paper reports TCR Vbeta CDR3 sequencing of fewer than 150 peripheral blood samples: over 40 ophthalmopathy, under 80 hyperthyroidism and approximately 17 progressor patients. Broader findings and caveats from the paper: During validation, the model predicted progression to ophthalmopathy a median of around 7 months ahead of onset, with approximately 70% sensitivity and roughly 75% specificity. Most expanded thyroid clonotypes (frequency above 0.001) were also found in blood, which suggests that blood repertoires may mirror thyroid immune responses. Ophthalmopathy was separated from stable hyperthyroidism by a 13 V-J signature model, with around 90% sensitivity and roughly 81% specificity obtained in cross-validation and 80%/75% obtained in testing. Sample size was not statistically predetermined, and blinding of investigators to group allocation was not performed.

A patient counted as having stable Graves' hyperthyroidism if no progression to ophthalmopathy occurred over 18 months of follow-up. The hyperthyroidism patients were between 18 and 65 years old and newly diagnosed, with a disease duration of less than 2 months. Exclusion was applied to patients with uncontrolled infections, other autoimmune diseases, pregnancy or lactation. Diagnoses relied on clinical symptoms, serum thyroxine and TRAb, thyroid ultrasound and orbital computed tomography. Total RNA was extracted with Trizol reagent, and quality was checked on an Agilent 2100 Bioanalyzer. Amplification of TCR beta CDR3 regions was carried out from RNA transcripts. The first round of RT-PCR for the TCR CDR3 was performed with the HTBI primer set and the Qiagen OneStep RT-PCR kit. The libraries were constructed in a second round of multiplex PCR and then size-selected and purified. Sequencing of the libraries was done on an Illumina HiSeq2000 using paired-end 100 bp reads. As for the authors' bioinformatics: SOAPnuke was used to process the raw data, throwing out any read that contained adapters or uncalled bases, had a mean Phred below 15, or lacked an exact constant-primer or identifier match. High-quality paired reads were merged using COPE v1.2.5, and each unique nucleotide sequence was defined as a clonotype. MiTCR v1.1 was used to align the clonotypes against IMGT TRBV, TRBD and TRBJ reference segments. Only V-J combinations with frequency above 0.0001, covering about 99% of repertoires, were analysed. A TCS score was defined as the ratio of F50 (clonal expansion) to E x V (chaos), with BLOSUM62-based TCRdist applied between CDR3 peptides within each V-J. Welch's t-statistics and random forest reduced some 510 V-J features to around 14, which were used in a naive Bayes classifier (R e1071). TCRdb's own reprocessing of the public reads used fastp at Q25 and MiXCR and kept productive beta chains. Entries that share a CDR3 protein sequence are merged under the most common genes and DNA. The V and J calls shown here were made by TCRdb, not taken from the authors' results. The sample table holds a few hundred thousand distinct CDR3 sequences, of which 35% to 55% were seen once. The ten top clones hold roughly 8.2% of the sample.

This clonotype was detected many times. It lacks a known antigen. Base-call qualities are not available, and no considerably larger clone is one nucleotide away. The sequenced sample consisted of peripheral blood or thyroid tissue (not recorded which). This receptor was obtained from a woman under 30 with Graves' hyperthyroidism. Donor details come from another sample of the same person, matched by shared clones.

The nucleotide sequence is TGCAGCGTTGCTGGGACGCCTGTGGGGTCTGGGGCCAACGTCCTGACTTTC. This sequence encodes CSVAGTPVGSGANVLTF. The chain uses TRBV29-1 and TRBJ2-6, with the D call perhaps TRBD1 or TRBD2, each one matching 5 bases. CDR1 and CDR2 (SQVTM, ANQGSEA) derive from the germline V gene. The CDR3 spans 17 residues, from the cysteine through the phenylalanine. Solely the CDR3 DNA is kept, with 51 bases framed from the first base. Cut back by 4 bases and 1 base, the V and J ends lie 17 bases apart.